The 14 T cell receptor beta chains below all came from one sample that was sequenced in a study of regulatory T cells in long-lasting Graves disease. Time point here: newly diagnosed GD, antithyroid drugs for less than 3 months. PBMCs provided the RNA from which the TCR library was made. HTBI primers from iRepertoire and Arm-PCR of CDR3 regions yielded the TCR beta libraries. TCRdb re-derived calls from the multiplex PCR reads in MiXCR, one entry per CDR3 protein. In the table there are 350,000 to 400,000 distinct CDR3 sequences, 15% to 20% of which are singletons. This sample also belongs to another study, concerning T cells in Graves' hyperthyroidism and ophthalmopathy.

The sequencing used peripheral blood mononuclear cells (PBMCs), collected at new diagnosis, from a patient treated with antithyroid drugs. The origin of the receptors is a young woman with Graves disease.

V usage is TRBV14 and J usage is TRBJ2-5; D call uncertain. V dropped 0 bases and J dropped 1 base, with 9 bases sitting between them. Germline V lookup: CDR1 SGHDN, CDR2 FVKESK. CDR3 length equals 15 residues. The CDR3 region is CASSQDVGSQETQYF. Here the CDR3 DNA reads TGTGCCAGCAGCCAAGATGTCGGCAGCCAAGAGACCCAGTACTTC.

This clonotype has ten or more counts. The chain recombines TRBV2 with TRBJ1-1, with a weak D call TRBD1 (5 bases). This CDR3 is built from 13 residues. Trimming pared 5 bases from V and 5 bases from J, leaving 12 bases between. The germline V gene encodes CDR1 SNHLY and CDR2 FYNNEI. Here the CDR3 DNA reads TGTGCCAGCAGTTATCTACAGGCAACTGAAGCTTTCTTT. Encoded protein: CASSYLQATEAFF.

This clonotype was counted between two and nine times. The gene calls are TRBV7-9 and TRBJ1-1; no clear D. CDR1 and CDR2 (germline): SEHNR, FQNEAQ (reference sequence). The CDR3 loop spans 12 amino acids. Trimming removed 4 bases from V and 13 bases from J, with 16 bases in between. Here the CDR3 reads CASSSGSGGVFF. The CDR3 region has the DNA TGTGCCAGCAGCTCCGGCTCGGGAGGAGTTTTCTTT.

This clonotype has at least ten counts. V usage is TRBV5-6 and J usage is TRBJ1-1, with 7 bases aligning to TRBD1. This CDR3 has 15 amino acids. In germline, CDR1 is SGHDT, CDR2 YYEEEE. J gave up 1 base and V 4 bases, and 7 bases lay outside the gene matches. CDR3 loop: CASSKPTGPNTEAFF. CDR3 DNA sequence: TGTGCCAGCAGCAAACCGACAGGGCCGAACACTGAAGCTTTCTTT.

This clonotype was recorded a few times. The chain is built from TRBV6-1 and TRBJ2-7; possible D gene TRBD1, 5 bases. The CDR3 sequence is 14 residues long. Trimming pared 5 bases from V and 0 bases from J, leaving 11 bases between. CDR1 and CDR2 from the germline V gene are MNHNS and SASEGT. The CDR3 reads CASSRYTGSYEQYF. The CDR3 nucleotides are TGTGCCAGCAGTAGGTACACAGGCTCCTACGAGCAGTACTTC.

The V call is TRBV5-5, the J call TRBJ1-3; 8 bases map to TRBD1. Unmatched junction bases numbered 5, after V lost 0 bases and J lost 3 bases. Germline CDR1 is SGHKS and CDR2 is YYEKEE (reference sequence). This CDR3 region has 16 residues. For the CDR3, the DNA is TGTGCCAGCAGCTTGGACAGACAGGGGATTGGAAACACCATATATTTT. Its protein product is CASSLDRQGIGNTIYF.

In this sample, this clonotype turned up a few times. The V and J genes are TRBV4-1 and TRBJ2-7, with TRBD2 identical over 14 bases. The ends lost 3 bases at V and 2 bases at J; junction bases unmatched: 6. The CDR3 is 17 amino acids. Germline-derived CDR1 and CDR2 are MGHRA and YSYEKL. In nucleotides, the CDR3 is TGCGCCAGCAGCCAGGGACTAGCGGGGGCCCTCGCCTACGAGCAGTACTTC. As protein: CASSQGLAGALAYEQYF.

This chain uses TRBV5-4 with TRBJ2-3, with 10 bases that match TRBD2. Trimming took 3 bases from V and 5 from J; bases not matched to a gene: 6. The CDR3 is 15 amino acids. Per germline, CDR1 SGHNT and CDR2 YYREEE (reference sequence). CDR3 amino acids: CASSSPASGRDTQYF. The CDR3 DNA reads as TGTGCCAGCAGCTCCCCGGCTAGCGGGAGAGATACGCAGTATTTT.

The chain has TRBV19 and TRBJ2-5; the D gene is possibly TRBD2 (7 bases). CDR1 is LNHDA and CDR2 is SQIVND in the germline V gene (reference sequence). The CDR3 runs 13 residues. V dropped 7 bases and J dropped 1 base, with 10 bases sitting between them. DNA for the CDR3: TGTGCCAGTAAAAGGGGGGGCCAAGAGACCCAGTACTTC. Amino acids: CASKRGGQETQYF.

V is TRBV10-2 and J is TRBJ2-1, with 9 bases aligning to TRBD1. CDR1 and CDR2 from the germline V gene are WSHSY and SAAADI. The CDR3 contains 15 residues. V shed 7 bases, J shed 7 bases, and the junction held 11 bases outside the gene matches. CDR3 protein: CASTRGGTGKNEQFF. For the CDR3, the DNA is TGCGCCAGCACTAGAGGAGGGACAGGGAAGAATGAGCAGTTCTTC.

This clonotype appeared many times. The chain combines TRBV28 with TRBJ1-1, with D hard to call. The CDR3 has 13 amino acids. V lost 3 bases and J 10 bases, leaving 15 bases between the germline ends. The V gene's germline CDR1 is MDHEN and CDR2 SYDVKM. The chain's CDR3 is CASSLSGPPAAFF. CDR3 coding DNA: TGTGCCAGCAGTTTGTCTGGGCCCCCGGCAGCTTTCTTT.

This clonotype has a count of ten or more. The chain combines TRBV4-2 with TRBJ2-7; possible D gene TRBD2, 5 bases. Germline CDR1 is LGHNA and CDR2 is YNFKEQ. The CDR3 is 15 amino acids. Trimming pared 0 bases from V and 7 bases from J, leaving 16 bases between. The CDR3 nucleotides read TGTGCCAGCAGCCAAGAAGCGAGGGATGCCTGGGAGCAGTACTTC. Protein: CASSQEARDAWEQYF.

Ten or more counts support this clonotype. The gene calls are TRBV7-9 and TRBJ2-1; D ambiguous. Germline CDR1 and CDR2: SEHNR and FQNEAQ (reference sequence). Trimming took 7 bases from V and 0 from J, leaving 7 bases between them. The CDR3 totals 13 residues. The CDR3 sequence: CASTSSSYNEQFF. For the CDR3, the DNA is TGTGCCAGCACCTCCAGCTCCTACAATGAGCAGTTCTTC.

As for this clonotype: It may be a read error: a sequence one base away is much more abundant. The V call is TRBV9, the J call TRBJ2-5; perhaps TRBD1 as D (6 bases). This CDR3 has 17 residues. In germline, CDR1 is SGDLS, CDR2 YYNGEE. For the CDR3, the DNA is TGTGCCAGCAGCGTAGACCCTCGCCGCTCAGAGGGGGAGACCCAGGACTTC. The encoded protein is CASSVDPRRSEGETQDF.